This T cell receptor beta chain appears in the sequencing data of a study of T cells in Graves' hyperthyroidism and ophthalmopathy. Amplification of TCR beta CDR3 regions used RNA as the template. An initial round of RT-PCR targeting the TCR CDR3 relied on the HTBI primer set. TCRdb re-analysed the multiplex PCR reads in MiXCR, keeping a single row per CDR3 protein. The sample has around 340,000 distinct CDR3 sequences, 11% to 15% seen once. This CDR3 contains 17 residues. The V and J ends lost 2 bases and 2 bases, in that order; junction bases with no gene match: 6. Per the germline V gene, CDR1 is SGHTA and CDR2 is FQGNSA. This clonotype was counted at least ten times.

The sequence came from a woman aged 25 to 39 with Graves' hyperthyroidism. The material sequenced was blood. This chain links TRBV7-2 with TRBJ2-6; 7 positions agree with TRBD2. The CDR3 loop is CASSLRTSLAGANVLTF. The CDR3 region has the DNA TGTGCCAGCAGCTTACGGACTAGTCTCGCTGGGGCCAACGTCCTGACTTTC. Variable domain in full (rest from reference TRBV7-2 and TRBJ2-6): GAGVSQSPSNKVTEKGKDVELRCDPISGHTALYWYRQSLGQGLEFLIYFQGNSAPDKSGLPSDRFSAERTGGSVSTLTIQRTQQEDSAVYLCASSLRTSLAGANVLTFGAGSRLTVL.